A single sample gave rise to the 3 T cell receptor beta chains below, sequenced in a study of cytomegalovirus exposure and HLA in healthy donors. Sequencing was performed with immunoSEQ multiplex PCR; in TCRdb, only in-frame clones are kept and a portion is missing. The sample consists of 70,000 to 75,000 clones, around 95% of them appearing once. The specimen sequenced was PBMCs. Receptors originate from a man younger than 35 in good health and CMV-seropositive.

V gene TRBV18 combines with J gene TRBJ2-7, with D possibly TRBD1 on 5 matching bases. This CDR3 has 15 residues. Germline V gives CDR1 KGHSH, CDR2 LQKENI. The germline V and J ends were trimmed by 2 bases and 4 bases, with 15 bases remaining between them. This CDR3 reads CASSPGANLEYEQYF. CDR3 sequence (DNA): TGTGCCAGCTCACCAGGGGCCAACCTGGAGTACGAGCAGTACTTC.

Note on this clone: Other DNA sequences of this sample code for an identical CDR3. This chain uses TRBV7-3 with TRBJ2-3; D remains unclear. This CDR3 has 13 amino acids. The V and J ends lost 2 bases and 0 bases respectively, with 3 bases between them. Looked up from germline, CDR1 is SGHTA and CDR2 is FQGTGA. CDR3 loop: CASSLQSTDTQYF. The CDR3 region has the DNA TGTGCCAGCAGCTTACAGAGCACAGATACGCAGTATTTT.

This rearrangement joins TRBV5-1 to TRBJ2-7, with 8 bases identical to TRBD1. CDR1 is SGHRS and CDR2 is YFSETQ in the germline V gene. The CDR3 extends over 16 amino acids. The V and J ends lost 6 bases and 1 base, in that order; junction bases with no gene match: 12. CDR3 in DNA: TGCGCCAGCACCCCTAGGACAGGGTCCACTTCCTACGAGCAGTACTTC. As protein: CASTPRTGSTSYEQYF. Full variable domain (outside the CDR3, taken from reference TRBV5-1 and TRBJ2-7): KAGVTQTPRYLIKTRGQQVTLSCSPISGHRSVSWYQQTPGQGLQFLFEYFSETQRNKGNFPGRFSGRQFSNSRSEMNVSTLELGDSALYLCASTPRTGSTSYEQYFGPGTRLTVT.